These 3 T cell receptor beta chains share one sample of origin, sequenced in a study of OX40 agonist ivuxolimab in advanced cancers. TCRdb keeps only in-frame clones here, not all; method: immunoSEQ multiplex PCR. The table has about 100,000 clones, 90% seen once. The material was CD4+ or CD8+ T cells sorted from blood, obtained in a trial of the OX40 agonist ivuxolimab. These receptors all come from an adult with an advanced solid tumor such as melanoma, head and neck, liver or kidney cancer.

The chain has TRBV7-9 and TRBJ2-3, with 14 bases identical to TRBD2. The ends lost 5 bases at V and 3 bases at J; junction bases unmatched: 13. CDR1 and CDR2 (germline): SEHNR, FQNEAQ (reference sequence). This CDR3 has 19 amino acids. The CDR3 bases are TGTGCCAGCAGCCCGTCCCTCGGACTAGCGGGAGGAGGGACAGATACGCAGTATTTT. Protein sequence: CASSPSLGLAGGGTDTQYF.

The rearrangement joins TRBV7-8 to TRBJ1-2; no clear D. CDR1 and CDR2 from the germline V gene are SGHVS and FQNEAQ. V lost 5 bases and J 3 bases, leaving 10 bases between the germline ends. The CDR3 is 13 amino acids. CDR3 in DNA: TGTGCCAGCAGCCCCGACAAAGACTATGGCTACACCTTC. It yields the protein CASSPDKDYGYTF.

The chain has TRBV5-4 and TRBJ1-1, with D unclear. Trimming shortened V by 4 bases and J by 4 bases, and 17 bases separated the two germline ends. Germline loops: CDR1 SGHNT, CDR2 YYREEE (reference sequence). The CDR3 covers 15 residues. The CDR3 loop reads CASSLRAGRATEAFF. CDR3 nucleotide sequence: TGTGCCAGCAGCCTCCGGGCAGGTAGGGCCACTGAAGCTTTCTTT. Full variable domain (remainder filled in from reference TRBV5-4 and TRBJ1-1): ETGVTQSPTHLIKTRGQQVTLRCSSQSGHNTVSWYQQALGQGPQFIFQYYREEENGRGNFPPRFSGLQFPNYSSELNVNALELDDSALYLCASSLRAGRATEAFFGQGTRLTVV.